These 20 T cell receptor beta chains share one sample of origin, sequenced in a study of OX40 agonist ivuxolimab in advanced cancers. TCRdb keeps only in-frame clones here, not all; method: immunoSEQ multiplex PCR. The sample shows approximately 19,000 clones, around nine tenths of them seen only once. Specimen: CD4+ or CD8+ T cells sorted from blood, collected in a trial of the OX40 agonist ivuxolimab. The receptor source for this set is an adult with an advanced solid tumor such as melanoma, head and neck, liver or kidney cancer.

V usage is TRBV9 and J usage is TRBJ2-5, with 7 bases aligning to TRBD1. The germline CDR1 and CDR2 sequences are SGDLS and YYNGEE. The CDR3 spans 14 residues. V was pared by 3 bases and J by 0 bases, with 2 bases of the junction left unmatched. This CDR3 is CASSGTGYQETQYF. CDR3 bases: TGTGCCAGCAGCGGGACAGGCTACCAAGAGACCCAGTACTTC.

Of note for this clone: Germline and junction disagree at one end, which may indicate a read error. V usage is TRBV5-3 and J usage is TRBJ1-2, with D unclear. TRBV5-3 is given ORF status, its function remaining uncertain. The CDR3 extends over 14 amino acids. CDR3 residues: CARAPKVVRKTYGF. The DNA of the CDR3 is TGTGCCAGAGCTCCTAAAGTGGTGAGAAAGACCTATGGCTTC.

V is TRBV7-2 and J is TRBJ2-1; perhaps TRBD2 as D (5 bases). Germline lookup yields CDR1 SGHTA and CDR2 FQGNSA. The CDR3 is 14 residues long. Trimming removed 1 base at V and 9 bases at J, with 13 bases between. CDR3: CASSLELAFREQFF. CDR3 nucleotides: TGTGCCAGCAGCTTAGAGCTAGCTTTTCGTGAGCAGTTCTTC.

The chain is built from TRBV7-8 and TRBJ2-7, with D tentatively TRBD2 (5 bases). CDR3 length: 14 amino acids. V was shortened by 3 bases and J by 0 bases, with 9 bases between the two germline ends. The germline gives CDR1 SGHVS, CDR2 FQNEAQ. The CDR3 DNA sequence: TGTGCCAGCAGCTTGGAGGTGGGCTCCTACGAGCAGTACTTC. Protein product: CASSLEVGSYEQYF.

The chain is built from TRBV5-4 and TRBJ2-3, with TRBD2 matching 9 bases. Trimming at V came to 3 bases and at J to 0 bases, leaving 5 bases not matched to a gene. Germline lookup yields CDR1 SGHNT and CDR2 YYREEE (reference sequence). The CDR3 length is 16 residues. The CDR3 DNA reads TGTGCCAGCAGCTACAAACTAGCGGGTAGCACAGATACGCAGTATTTT. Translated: CASSYKLAGSTDTQYF.

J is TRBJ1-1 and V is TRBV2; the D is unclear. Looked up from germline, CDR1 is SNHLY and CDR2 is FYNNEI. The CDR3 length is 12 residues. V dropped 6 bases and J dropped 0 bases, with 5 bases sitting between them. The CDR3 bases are TGTGCCAGCAGACGGGTGAACACTGAAGCTTTCTTT. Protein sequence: CASRRVNTEAFF.

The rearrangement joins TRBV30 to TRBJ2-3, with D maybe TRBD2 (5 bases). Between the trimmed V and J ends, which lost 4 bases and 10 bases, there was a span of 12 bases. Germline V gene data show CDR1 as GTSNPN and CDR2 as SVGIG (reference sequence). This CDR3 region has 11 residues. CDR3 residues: CAWIAGAAQYF. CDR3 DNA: TGTGCCTGGATCGCGGGCGCTGCGCAGTATTTT.

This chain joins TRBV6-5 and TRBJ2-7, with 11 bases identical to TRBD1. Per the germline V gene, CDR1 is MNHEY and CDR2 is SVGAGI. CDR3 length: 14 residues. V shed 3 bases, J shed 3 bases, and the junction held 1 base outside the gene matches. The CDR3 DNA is TGTGCCAGCAGTTATGGGACAGGGGGCTACGAGCAGTACTTC. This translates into CASSYGTGGYEQYF.

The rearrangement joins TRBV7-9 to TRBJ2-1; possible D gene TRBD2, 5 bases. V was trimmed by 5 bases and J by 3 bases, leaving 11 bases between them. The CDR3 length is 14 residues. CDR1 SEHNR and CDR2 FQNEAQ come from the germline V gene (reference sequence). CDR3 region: CASSQSTNYNEQFF. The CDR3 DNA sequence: TGTGCCAGCAGCCAATCGACTAACTACAATGAGCAGTTCTTC.

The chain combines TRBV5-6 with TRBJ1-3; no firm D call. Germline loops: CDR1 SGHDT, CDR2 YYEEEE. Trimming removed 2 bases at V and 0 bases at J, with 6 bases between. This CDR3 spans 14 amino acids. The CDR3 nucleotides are TGTGCCAGCAGCTTAGGTAACTCTGGAAACACCATATATTTT. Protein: CASSLGNSGNTIYF.

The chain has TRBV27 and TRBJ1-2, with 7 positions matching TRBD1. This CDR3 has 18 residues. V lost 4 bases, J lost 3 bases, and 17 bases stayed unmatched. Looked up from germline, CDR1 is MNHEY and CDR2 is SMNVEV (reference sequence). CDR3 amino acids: CASSSLNLPGQEHYGYTF. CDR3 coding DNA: TGTGCCAGCAGTTCACTCAACCTTCCCGGACAGGAGCACTATGGCTACACCTTC.

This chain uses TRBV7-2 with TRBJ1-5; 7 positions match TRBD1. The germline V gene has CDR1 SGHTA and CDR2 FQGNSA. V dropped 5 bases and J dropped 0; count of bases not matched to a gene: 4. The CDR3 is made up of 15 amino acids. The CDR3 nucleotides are TGTGCCAGCAGCCGGGGGACAGTTAGCAATCAGCCCCAGCATTTT. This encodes CASSRGTVSNQPQHF.

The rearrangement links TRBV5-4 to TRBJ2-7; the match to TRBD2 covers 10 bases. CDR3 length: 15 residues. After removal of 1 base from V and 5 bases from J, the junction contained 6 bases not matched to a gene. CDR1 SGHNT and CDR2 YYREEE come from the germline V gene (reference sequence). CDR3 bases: TGTGCCAGCAGCTTGCGGTCTAGCGGGAGCCACGAGCAGTACTTC. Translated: CASSLRSSGSHEQYF.

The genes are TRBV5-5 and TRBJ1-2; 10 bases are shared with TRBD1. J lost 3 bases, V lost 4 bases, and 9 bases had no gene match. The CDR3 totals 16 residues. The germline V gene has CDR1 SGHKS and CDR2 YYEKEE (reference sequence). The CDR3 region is CASSVTVGQGHYGYTF. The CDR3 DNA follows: TGTGCCAGCAGCGTAACCGTGGGACAGGGGCACTATGGCTACACCTTC.

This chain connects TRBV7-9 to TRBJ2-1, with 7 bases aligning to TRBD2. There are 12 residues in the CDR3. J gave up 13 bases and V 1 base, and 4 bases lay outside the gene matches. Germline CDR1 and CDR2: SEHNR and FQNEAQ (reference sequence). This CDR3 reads CASSLGLAEQFF. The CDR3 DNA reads TGTGCCAGCAGCTTAGGACTAGCTGAACAGTTCTTC.

In DNA form, the CDR3 reads TGTGCCAGCAGCTTGGTACAGGGGGCCCACGAGCAGTACTTC. Translation gives CASSLVQGAHEQYF. The V call is TRBV7-9, the J call TRBJ2-7; TRBD1 matches at 9 bases. In germline, CDR1 is SEHNR, CDR2 FQNEAQ (reference sequence). This CDR3 spans 14 amino acids. Losses at the gene ends were 3 bases for V and 5 bases for J; bases not matched to a gene: 5.

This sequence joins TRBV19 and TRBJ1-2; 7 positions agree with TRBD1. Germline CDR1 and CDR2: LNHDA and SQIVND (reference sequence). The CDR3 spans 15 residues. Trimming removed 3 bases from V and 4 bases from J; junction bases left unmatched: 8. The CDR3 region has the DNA TGTGCCAGTAGTATCCCACAGGGGTCTGGCTATGGCTACACCTTC. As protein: CASSIPQGSGYGYTF.

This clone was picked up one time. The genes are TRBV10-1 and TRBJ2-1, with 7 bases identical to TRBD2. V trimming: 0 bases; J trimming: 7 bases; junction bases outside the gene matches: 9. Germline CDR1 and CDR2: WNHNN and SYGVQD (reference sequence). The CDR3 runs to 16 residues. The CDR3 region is CASSESGEGLNNEQFF. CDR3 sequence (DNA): TGCGCCAGCAGTGAGTCAGGGGAGGGCTTAAATAATGAGCAGTTCTTC.

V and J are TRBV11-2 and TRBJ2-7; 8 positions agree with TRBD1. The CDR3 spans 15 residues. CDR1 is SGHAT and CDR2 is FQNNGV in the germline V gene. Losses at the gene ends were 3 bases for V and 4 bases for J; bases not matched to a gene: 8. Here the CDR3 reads CASSLGLQGAYEQYF. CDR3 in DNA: TGTGCCAGCAGCTTGGGACTGCAGGGGGCTTACGAGCAGTACTTC. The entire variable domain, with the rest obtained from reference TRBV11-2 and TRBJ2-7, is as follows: EAGVAQSPRYKIIEKRQSVAFWCNPISGHATLYWYQQILGQGPKLLIQFQNNGVVDDSQLPKDRFSAERLKGVDSTLKIQPAKLEDSAVYLCASSLGLQGAYEQYFGPGTRLTVT.

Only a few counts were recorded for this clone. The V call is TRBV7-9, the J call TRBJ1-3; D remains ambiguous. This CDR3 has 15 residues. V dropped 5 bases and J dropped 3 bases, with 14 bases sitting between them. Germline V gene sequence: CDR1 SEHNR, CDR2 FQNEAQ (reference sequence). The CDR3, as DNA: TGTGCCAGCAGCCCGCCCGTTGAGGGTGGAAACACCATATATTTT. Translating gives CASSPPVEGGNTIYF. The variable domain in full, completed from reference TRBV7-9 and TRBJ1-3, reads DTGVSQNPRHKITKRGQNVTFRCDPISEHNRLYWYRQTLGQGPEFLTYFQNEAQLEKSRLLSDRFSAERPKGSFSTLEIQRTEQGDSAMYLCASSPPVEGGNTIYFGEGSWLTVV.